The entry below gives a single T cell receptor (beta chain) sequence along with its context. Its matching antigen is unknown. The protocol was immunoSEQ multiplex PCR, while the TCRdb copy is restricted to in-frame clones and leaves out a portion. The data hold more than 10,000 clones, with more than 65% observed a single time. These data belong to a study of tumor-infiltrating lymphocytes in localized non-small cell lung cancer. The wider study: Patients included smokers and never-smokers with various histologies, some sampled after neoadjuvant chemotherapy. Tumor tissue and non-adjacent uninvolved lung came from each patient.

The CDR3 totals 13 residues. Germline V gene lookup returns CDR1 SNHLY and CDR2 FYNNEI. V lost 6 bases to trimming and J lost 1 base, with 9 bases between them. Study-wide findings and caveats: Only some patients had TCR sequencing, depending on available tissue. Tumor T-cell fraction from TCR sequencing was not associated with recurrence-free survival (p = 0.61).

The chain uses TRBV2 and TRBJ1-1; D remains ambiguous. Sequences were obtained from lung tumor tissue. The clonotype originates from a human donor with non-small cell lung cancer. This CDR3 is CASRLTENTEAFF. The CDR3 DNA follows: TGTGCCAGCAGACTCACCGAGAACACTGAAGCTTTCTTT.